A single sample gave rise to the 32 T cell receptor beta chains below, sequenced in a study of T cell repertoires in cytomegalovirus infection. TCRdb reprocessed the reads with MiXCR, giving one entry per CDR3 protein. The sample lists about 140,000 distinct CDR3 sequences, 5% to 6.5% occurring once. Sequencing used PBMCs. These receptors were collected from a human donor in good health (CMV status not recorded). Some clones in this sample may be carry-over from other donors' samples.

V gene TRBV10-3 combines with J gene TRBJ2-7, with TRBD1 matching 7 bases. The CDR3 has 16 residues. Trimming at V came to 3 bases and at J to 0 bases, leaving 8 bases not matched to a gene. Germline CDR1 and CDR2: ENHRY and SYGVKD. CDR3 in amino acids: CAISDPDRDSSYEQYF. CDR3 coding DNA: TGTGCCATCAGTGATCCTGATCGGGACAGCTCCTACGAGCAGTACTTC.

This clonotype occurred a few times. The chain combines TRBV6-2 or TRBV6-3 with TRBJ1-5; 9 bases are shared with TRBD1. The CDR3 is 18 amino acids. With 4 bases clipped from V and 0 bases from J, the junction kept 10 bases outside the gene matches. The germline gives CDR1 MNHEY, CDR2 SVGEGT. The CDR3 region has the DNA TGTGCCAGCAGTTCGTCCGGGACAGGGTTCTATAGCAATCAGCCCCAGCATTTT. Its protein product is CASSSSGTGFYSNQPQHF.

This clonotype came up many times. The chain joins TRBV6-2 or TRBV6-3 to TRBJ2-1; 11 nucleotides align to TRBD2. This CDR3 has 17 residues. CDR1 and CDR2 from the germline V gene are MNHEY and SVGEGT. Trimming at V came to 4 bases and at J to 7 bases, leaving 12 bases not matched to a gene. The CDR3 reads CASSLETLAGGGNEQFF. The DNA for the CDR3 is TGTGCCAGCAGTTTAGAGACGCTAGCGGGGGGAGGAAATGAGCAGTTCTTC.

Only a few counts were recorded for this clonotype. The chain joins TRBV29-1 to TRBJ2-7; 8 bases are shared with TRBD1. The germline CDR1 and CDR2 sequences are SQVTM and ANQGSEA. Trimming cost V 6 bases and J 1 base; bases outside gene matches: 8. CDR3 length: 14 residues. The CDR3 region is CSVATTGASYEQYF. In DNA, the CDR3 is TGCAGCGTCGCTACGACAGGGGCGTCCTACGAGCAGTACTTC.

This clonotype came up many times. The chain employs TRBV7-2 and TRBJ1-3; tentative D call: TRBD1 (6 bases). V dropped 5 bases and J dropped 2 bases, with 13 bases sitting between them. Germline CDR1 is SGHTA and CDR2 is FQGNSA. The CDR3 has 15 residues. The CDR3 is CASSLGWGPGNTIYF. The CDR3 nucleotides are TGTGCCAGCAGCCTTGGTTGGGGGCCTGGAAACACCATATATTTT.

This clonotype was recorded many times. V gene TRBV5-4 combines with J gene TRBJ2-1; no reliable D call. Germline lookup yields CDR1 SGHNT and CDR2 YYREEE (reference sequence). The CDR3 spans 15 residues. V lost 0 bases and J 2 bases, leaving 9 bases between the germline ends. The CDR3 DNA follows: TGTGCCAGCAGCTTGGTCGCTACCGCCTACAATGAGCAGTTCTTC. Translating gives CASSLVATAYNEQFF.

This clonotype was counted ten times or more. The chain couples TRBV7-2 to TRBJ1-4, with D possibly being TRBD1 (6 bases). Germline CDR1 and CDR2: SGHTA and FQGNSA. Trimming removed 8 bases at V and 8 bases at J, with 15 bases between. This CDR3 has 13 amino acids. CDR3 in amino acids: CASARGDEEKLFF. The CDR3 DNA is TGTGCCAGCGCGAGGGGGGACGAAGAAAAACTGTTTTTT. The entire variable domain, with the rest obtained from reference TRBV7-2 and TRBJ1-4, is as follows: GAGVSQSPSNKVTEKGKDVELRCDPISGHTALYWYRQSLGQGLEFLIYFQGNSAPDKSGLPSDRFSAERTGGSVSTLTIQRTQQEDSAVYLCASARGDEEKLFFGSGTQLSVL.

By share, this clonotype ranks as medium-sized. V usage is TRBV7-8 and J usage is TRBJ1-3, with D possibly being TRBD1 (6 bases). Trimming took off 5 bases at V and 2 bases at J, with 10 bases between the two ends. Germline assignment: CDR1 SGHVS and CDR2 FQNEAQ. The CDR3 runs to 14 residues. Here the CDR3 reads CASSPDSTGNTIYF. In DNA, the CDR3 is TGTGCCAGCAGCCCGGACAGCACTGGAAACACCATATATTTT.

Concerning this clonotype: The conserved phenylalanine or tryptophan normally closing the CDR3 is absent here, so this likely arose from a read error. The chain has TRBV12-3 or TRBV12-4 and TRBJ1-2, with D maybe TRBD1 (6 bases). The CDR3 sequence is 14 residues long. Trimming pared 3 bases from V and 8 bases from J, leaving 16 bases between. CDR3 sequence reads: CASSFIGGLTGYTI. The CDR3 DNA is TGTGCCAGCAGTTTTATAGGGGGATTGACCGGCTACACCATC.

At least ten counts were recorded for this clonotype. The chain joins TRBV7-8 to TRBJ1-2; D gene ambiguous. V gave up 2 bases and J gave up 7 bases, with 11 bases separating them. This CDR3 spans 13 amino acids. Germline V gives CDR1 SGHVS, CDR2 FQNEAQ. CDR3 region: CASSLLAGGGYTF. Written as DNA, the CDR3 is TGTGCCAGCAGCTTACTGGCAGGAGGTGGCTACACCTTC.

This clonotype came up many times. V usage is TRBV28 and J usage is TRBJ1-5; D uncertain. CDR3 length equals 14 residues. Germline loops: CDR1 MDHEN, CDR2 SYDVKM. Trimming took off 7 bases at V and 2 bases at J, with 12 bases between the two ends. CDR3 protein: CASMSWGGNQPQHF. In DNA form, the CDR3 reads TGTGCCAGCATGAGTTGGGGAGGCAATCAGCCCCAGCATTTT.

This clonotype was seen at least ten times. The chain uses TRBV7-2 and TRBJ1-6; possible D gene TRBD1, 6 bases. V was trimmed by 3 bases and J by 11 bases, leaving 8 bases between them. Germline loops: CDR1 SGHTA, CDR2 FQGNSA. CDR3 size: 12 residues. This CDR3 reads CASSLQGTPLHF. Written as DNA, the CDR3 is TGTGCCAGCAGCTTGCAGGGGACACCCCTCCACTTT. The full variable domain, with the rest looked up from reference TRBV7-2 and TRBJ1-6, is GAGVSQSPSNKVTEKGKDVELRCDPISGHTALYWYRQSLGQGLEFLIYFQGNSAPDKSGLPSDRFSAERTGGSVSTLTIQRTQQEDSAVYLCASSLQGTPLHFGNGTRLTVT.

The chain is built from TRBV12-3 or TRBV12-4 and TRBJ2-4, with D perhaps assigned TRBD1 or TRBD2 (5 bases each). The CDR3 has 16 amino acids. V lost 3 bases, J lost 0 bases, and 12 bases lay in between. CDR3 amino acids: CASSFRDLRAKNIQYF. The CDR3 nucleotides read TGTGCCAGCAGTTTCCGGGACCTACGAGCCAAAAACATTCAGTACTTC.

This clonotype has only a few counts. This chain connects TRBV29-1 to TRBJ2-5, with 8 bases lining up with TRBD1. The CDR3 consists of 13 residues. V shed 7 bases and J 5 bases; nucleotides not matched to a gene: 9. Germline V gene sequence: CDR1 SQVTM, CDR2 ANQGSEA. CDR3 residues: CSAQGSGGETQYF. CDR3 nucleotides: TGCAGCGCCCAGGGGTCAGGGGGCGAGACCCAGTACTTC. The full variable domain, rest sourced from reference TRBV29-1 and TRBJ2-5, is SAVISQKPSRDICQRGTSLTIQCQVDSQVTMMFWYRQQPGQSLTLIATANQGSEATYESGFVIDKFPISRPNLTFSTLTVSNMSPEDSSIYLCSAQGSGGETQYFGPGTRLLVL.

A few counts support this clonotype. This chain links TRBV10-3 with TRBJ1-2; 8 nucleotides align to TRBD1. V lost 6 bases, J lost 3 bases, and 9 bases stayed unmatched. CDR3 size: 15 residues. Germline loops: CDR1 ENHRY, CDR2 SYGVKD. The CDR3 DNA is TGTGCCATCAGAAATCTACAGACAGGGGACTATGGCTACACCTTC. It yields the protein CAIRNLQTGDYGYTF.

This clonotype was found many times. The chain joins TRBV7-3 to TRBJ2-3, with 8 bases matching TRBD2. With V trimmed by 5 bases and J by 5 bases, 9 bases remained unmatched. The CDR3 is 15 residues long. Germline-derived CDR1 and CDR2 are SGHTA and FQGTGA. The CDR3 sequence is CASSAIGRGVDTQYF. DNA for the CDR3: TGTGCCAGCAGCGCAATTGGGCGGGGGGTAGATACGCAGTATTTT.

There are a few counts of this clonotype. The rearrangement links TRBV3-1 to TRBJ2-5; 7 nucleotides line up with TRBD2. CDR1 LGHDT and CDR2 YNNKEL come from the germline V gene (reference sequence). V was clipped by 4 bases and J by 2 bases; unmatched bases: 7. The CDR3 totals 15 residues. The DNA of the CDR3 is TGTGCCAGCAGCCCCCGGTTAGCGGGTCAAGAGACCCAGTACTTC. This translates into CASSPRLAGQETQYF.

This clonotype was seen ten or more times. V usage is TRBV6-4 and J usage is TRBJ2-3; 7 positions match TRBD2. The trim removed 0 bases at V and 0 bases at J, leaving 0 bases unmatched. Germline V gene lookup returns CDR1 MRHNA and CDR2 SNTAGT. There are 15 residues in the CDR3. CDR3 region: CASSDSGGSTDTQYF. Written as DNA, the CDR3 is TGTGCCAGCAGTGACTCGGGGGGGAGCACAGATACGCAGTATTTT.

This clonotype was observed at least ten times. The rearrangement joins TRBV7-2 to TRBJ2-1; D is unclear. The length of the CDR3 is 15 residues. CDR1 is SGHTA, CDR2 FQGNSA, per germline. V lost 2 bases and J 5 bases, leaving 13 bases between the germline ends. The CDR3 sequence is CASSLQSTPDNEQFF. The CDR3 region has the DNA TGTGCCAGCAGCTTACAAAGTACACCTGACAATGAGCAGTTCTTC.

This clonotype was observed at least ten times. The chain has TRBV29-1 and TRBJ2-3; no firm D call. V was clipped by 4 bases and J by 0 bases, with 11 bases between them. Germline V CDR1 and CDR2: SQVTM, ANQGSEA. This CDR3 is 14 amino acids long. CDR3: CSVVVSRSTDTQYF. The CDR3 DNA follows: TGCAGCGTTGTAGTTTCCAGGAGCACAGATACGCAGTATTTT.

This clonotype was counted ten times or more. The genes are TRBV7-3 and TRBJ2-1; 8 bases map to TRBD1. The CDR3 spans 14 residues. Trimming cost V 2 bases and J 5 bases; bases outside gene matches: 2. From germline, CDR1 is SGHTA and CDR2 FQGTGA. The CDR3 sequence: CASSLYRGNNEQFF. The CDR3 DNA is TGTGCCAGCAGCTTATACAGGGGGAACAATGAGCAGTTCTTC.

This clonotype was detected ten times or more. The chain recombines TRBV20-1 with TRBJ2-1; 15 bases are a match to TRBD2. With 5 bases clipped from V and 3 bases from J, the junction kept 11 bases outside the gene matches. The CDR3 extends over 18 amino acids. CDR1 and CDR2 (germline): DFQATT, SNEGSKA (reference sequence). CDR3 protein: CSAFGLAGGPINYNEQFF. The CDR3 region has the DNA TGCAGTGCTTTCGGACTAGCGGGGGGGCCTATAAACTACAATGAGCAGTTCTTC.

At least ten counts were recorded for this clonotype. This chain joins TRBV2 and TRBJ2-7, with 10 nucleotides matching TRBD1. This CDR3 is built from 15 residues. V was clipped by 4 bases and J by 2 bases; unmatched bases: 5. The germline gives CDR1 SNHLY, CDR2 FYNNEI. CDR3 DNA sequence: TGTGCCAGCAGTGGACAGGGGGCGCAGACCTACGAGCAGTACTTC. Translated: CASSGQGAQTYEQYF.

Concerning this clonotype itself: This may come from a read error, since a much larger clone is one base off. The rearrangement links TRBV28 to TRBJ1-6, with 9 nucleotides matching TRBD1. The germline CDR1 and CDR2 sequences are MDHEN and SYDVKM. CDR3 length: 17 amino acids. The CDR3 sequence: CAGSLRSGTGNNSPLHF. The DNA for the CDR3 is TGTGCCGGCAGTTTACGGTCCGGGACAGGGAATAATTCACCCCTCCACTTT.

Concerning this clonotype itself: A much bigger clone sits one base away, suggesting this may be a read error. The CDR3 region is CSARASGNTVTQYF. The CDR3 DNA reads TGCAGTGCTAGAGCTAGCGGAAACACAGTTACGCAGTATTTT. The chain employs TRBV20-1 and TRBJ2-3, with 7 nucleotides matching TRBD2. The CDR3 extends over 14 amino acids. CDR1 and CDR2 (germline): DFQATT, SNEGSKA (reference sequence).

This clonotype was counted only a few times. The chain recombines TRBV20-1 with TRBJ2-2; 13 nucleotides agree with TRBD2. Germline V gives CDR1 DFQATT, CDR2 SNEGSKA (reference sequence). Trimming cost V 5 bases and J 0 bases; bases outside gene matches: 3. The CDR3 contains 16 residues. This CDR3 is CSAGLAGVANTGELFF. The CDR3 DNA is TGCAGTGCTGGACTAGCGGGGGTCGCGAACACCGGGGAGCTGTTTTTT.

The chain combines TRBV7-2 with TRBJ1-3; D not resolved. V gave up 4 bases and J gave up 2 bases, with 18 bases separating them. The germline V gene encodes CDR1 SGHTA and CDR2 FQGNSA. The CDR3 consists of 17 residues. CDR3 sequence: CASSSTMGPFTGNTIYF. The CDR3 DNA reads TGTGCCAGCAGCTCTACAATGGGTCCCTTCACTGGAAACACCATATATTTT.

Many counts were recorded for this clonotype. DNA of the CDR3: TGTGCCAGCAGCTTAGTTGGGACAGGGGGCGGTTCACCCCTCCACTTT. It codes for CASSLVGTGGGSPLHF. The chain joins TRBV11-2 to TRBJ1-6, with 12 positions matching TRBD1. Germline V lookup: CDR1 SGHAT, CDR2 FQNNGV. This CDR3 is built from 16 residues. With 1 base clipped from V and 9 bases from J, the junction kept 4 bases outside the gene matches. The full variable domain, with the rest looked up from reference TRBV11-2 and TRBJ1-6, is EAGVAQSPRYKIIEKRQSVAFWCNPISGHATLYWYQQILGQGPKLLIQFQNNGVVDDSQLPKDRFSAERLKGVDSTLKIQPAKLEDSAVYLCASSLVGTGGGSPLHFGNGTRLTVT.

This clonotype was seen repeatedly, ten times or more. The chain uses TRBV7-9 and TRBJ1-5; 7 nucleotides agree with TRBD1. Germline V gene lookup returns CDR1 SEHNR and CDR2 FQNEAQ (reference sequence). V lost 5 bases, J lost 1 base, and 5 bases stayed unmatched. The CDR3 loop spans 15 amino acids. CDR3 in DNA: TGTGCCAGCAGCCTTACAGGGGCGAGCAATCAGCCCCAGCATTTT. This gives the protein CASSLTGASNQPQHF.

This clonotype appeared many times. The V gene is TRBV5-5, the J gene TRBJ2-3; D tentatively reads TRBD1 or TRBD2 (5 bases each). Germline CDR1 is SGHKS and CDR2 is YYEKEE (reference sequence). This CDR3 contains 16 residues. Trimming removed 6 bases at V and 2 bases at J, with 19 bases between. The CDR3 is CASTQEVRGYTDTQYF. The CDR3 coding sequence is TGTGCCAGCACTCAGGAGGTGAGGGGTTACACAGATACGCAGTATTTT.

This clonotype turned up a few times. The genes are TRBV14 and TRBJ2-2; the match to TRBD1 covers 8 bases. Germline-derived CDR1 and CDR2 are SGHDN and FVKESK. The CDR3 totals 15 residues. The ends lost 1 base at V and 6 bases at J; junction bases unmatched: 4. The CDR3 nucleotides are TGTGCCAGCAGCCAAGGCAGGGGGCGCGCCGGGGAGCTGTTTTTT. Its protein product is CASSQGRGRAGELFF.

This clonotype appeared many times. The chain is built from TRBV9 and TRBJ2-1; 7 bases line up with TRBD1. The junction had 13 bases not matched to a gene; V was cut back by 4 bases and J by 3 bases. Germline loops: CDR1 SGDLS, CDR2 YYNGEE. This CDR3 spans 17 amino acids. CDR3 DNA: TGTGCCAGCAGCCCCAGGGGGAGTGGGATGGTCTACAATGAGCAGTTCTTC. Its protein product is CASSPRGSGMVYNEQFF.